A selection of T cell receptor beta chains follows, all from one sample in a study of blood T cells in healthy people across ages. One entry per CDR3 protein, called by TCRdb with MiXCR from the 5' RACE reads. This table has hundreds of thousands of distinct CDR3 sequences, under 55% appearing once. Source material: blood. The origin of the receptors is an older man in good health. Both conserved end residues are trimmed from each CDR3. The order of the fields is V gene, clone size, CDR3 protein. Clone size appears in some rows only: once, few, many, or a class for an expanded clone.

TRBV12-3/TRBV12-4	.	ASSFGGEKLF
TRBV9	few	ASSARLAGGTGELF
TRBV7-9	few	ASRKTGDTDTQY
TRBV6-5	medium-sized	ASSYGPTGAYEQY
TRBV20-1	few	SRGGEGGTDTQY
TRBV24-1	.	ATSQGYNEQF
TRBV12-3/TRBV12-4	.	ASSFRGVSVTDTQY
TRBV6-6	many	ALRKEGSGEQY
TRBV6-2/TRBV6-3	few	ASSYGPSSYNEQF
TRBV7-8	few	ASSLYTEQF
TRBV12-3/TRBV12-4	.	ASRMTGGRETQY
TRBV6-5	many	AIRGRGETQY
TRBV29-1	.	SVSGINQPQH
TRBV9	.	ASSVEQAGSYGYT
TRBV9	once	ASSVGAGTNEKLF
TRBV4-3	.	ASSQDGGPPNSPLH
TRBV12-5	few	ASARLAGPTYNEQF
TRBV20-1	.	SARSTSGRVDEQF
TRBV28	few	ASAGGPLSYEQY
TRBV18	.	ASSPLALSYNEQF
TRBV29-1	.	SVVTGSYNEQF
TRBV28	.	ASARAYEQY
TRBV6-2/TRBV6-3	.	ASSHAYGSPQH
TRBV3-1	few	ASSQRDSNQPQH
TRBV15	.	ATSRGGSTALAKNIQY
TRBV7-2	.	ASSFRGGAYNEQF
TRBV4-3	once	ASSPRPGGIGSGYT
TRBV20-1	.	SARVPGRLTEAF
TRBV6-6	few	ASSGTGSEKLF
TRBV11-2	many	ASSLGTSGHNEQF
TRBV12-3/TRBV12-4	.	ASSSTGRSQETQY
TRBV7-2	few	ASSLVQGDYEQY
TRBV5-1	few	ASSLEGTGRYEQY
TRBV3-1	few	ASSPGIANSGANVLT
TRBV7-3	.	ASSPQGAVSNEQF
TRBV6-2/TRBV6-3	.	ASSYSRGTGETQY
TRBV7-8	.	ASSLRGTGPYEQY
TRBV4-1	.	ASIQRAGPALLYEQY
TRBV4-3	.	ASSQLGAQGGPGANVLT
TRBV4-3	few	ASSFSDSPLH
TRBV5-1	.	ASSQIQGDRNEQY
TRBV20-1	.	SASSPVGRGAKNIQY
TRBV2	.	ASSEEVYGYT
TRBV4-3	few	ASSQGTGFGQPQH
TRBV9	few	ASSVGWYSGANVLT
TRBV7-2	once	ASSLSFFTDTQY
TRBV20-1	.	SARPGARDEQY
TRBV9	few	ASSVGTGGPVETQY
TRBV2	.	ASSVYRDTDTQY
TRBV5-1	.	AISWTPGTPTGNEQF
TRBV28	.	ASRSTINRGDQPQH
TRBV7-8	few	ASSLVLAAPLEQY